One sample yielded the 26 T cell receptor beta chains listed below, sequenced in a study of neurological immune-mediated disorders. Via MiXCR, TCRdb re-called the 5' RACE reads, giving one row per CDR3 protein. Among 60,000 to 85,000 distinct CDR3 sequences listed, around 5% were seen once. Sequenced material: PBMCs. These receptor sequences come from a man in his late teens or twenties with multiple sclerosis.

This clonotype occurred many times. This CDR3 reads CASSLGEFGDEQYF. CDR3 nucleotide sequence: TGCGCCAGCAGCCTAGGGGAGTTCGGCGACGAGCAGTACTTC. This chain links TRBV5-1 with TRBJ2-7; D is tentatively TRBD1 or TRBD2 (5 bases each). This CDR3 comprises 14 residues. The V gene lost 4 bases and the J gene lost 5 bases, with 16 bases spanning the gap. The germline gives CDR1 SGHRS, CDR2 YFSETQ.

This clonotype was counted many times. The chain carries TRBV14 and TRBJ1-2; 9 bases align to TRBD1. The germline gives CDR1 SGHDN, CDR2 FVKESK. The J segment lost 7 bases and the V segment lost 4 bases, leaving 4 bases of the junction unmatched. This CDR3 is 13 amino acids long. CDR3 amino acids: CASSRGQGSGYTF. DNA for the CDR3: TGTGCCAGCAGCCGGGGACAGGGAAGTGGCTACACCTTC.

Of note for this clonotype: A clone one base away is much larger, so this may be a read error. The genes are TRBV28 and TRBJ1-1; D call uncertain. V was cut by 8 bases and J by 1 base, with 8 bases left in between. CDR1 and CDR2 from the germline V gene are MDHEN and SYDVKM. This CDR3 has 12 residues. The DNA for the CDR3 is TGTGCCAGCGGCACGCAGAACACTGAAGCTTTCTTT. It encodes CASGTQNTEAFF.

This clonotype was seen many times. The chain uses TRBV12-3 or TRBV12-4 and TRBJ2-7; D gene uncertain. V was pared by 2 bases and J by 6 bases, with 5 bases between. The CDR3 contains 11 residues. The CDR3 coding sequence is TGTGCCAGCAGTTTAAGGCTCGAGCAGTACTTC. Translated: CASSLRLEQYF.

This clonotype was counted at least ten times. The CDR3 DNA follows: TGTGCCAGCAGCCGACTAGCGGGGGCCCACGAGCAGTACTTC. Residues: CASSRLAGAHEQYF. The V call is TRBV7-2, the J call TRBJ2-7; TRBD2 matches at 12 bases. Germline lookup yields CDR1 SGHTA and CDR2 FQGNSA. CDR3 length: 14 residues. Trimming removed 5 bases from V and 5 bases from J; junction bases left unmatched: 4.

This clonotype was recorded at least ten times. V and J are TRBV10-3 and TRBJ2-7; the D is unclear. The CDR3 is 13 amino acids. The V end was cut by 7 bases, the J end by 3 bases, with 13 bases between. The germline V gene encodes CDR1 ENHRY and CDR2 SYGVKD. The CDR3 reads CAITEGRRYEQYF. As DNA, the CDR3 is TGTGCCATCACGGAAGGCAGGCGCTACGAGCAGTACTTC.

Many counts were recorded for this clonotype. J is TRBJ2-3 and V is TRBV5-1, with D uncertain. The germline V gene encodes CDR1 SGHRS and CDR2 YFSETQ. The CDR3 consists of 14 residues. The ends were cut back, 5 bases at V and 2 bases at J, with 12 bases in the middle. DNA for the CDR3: TGCGCCAGCAGGTTAGAATCCCCCACAGATACGCAGTATTTT. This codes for CASRLESPTDTQYF.

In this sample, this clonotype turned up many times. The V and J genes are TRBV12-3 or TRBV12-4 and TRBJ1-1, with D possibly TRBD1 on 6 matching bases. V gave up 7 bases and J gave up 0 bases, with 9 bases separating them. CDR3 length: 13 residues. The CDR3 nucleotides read TGTGCCAGCACCCGACAGGTGAACACTGAAGCTTTCTTT. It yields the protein CASTRQVNTEAFF.

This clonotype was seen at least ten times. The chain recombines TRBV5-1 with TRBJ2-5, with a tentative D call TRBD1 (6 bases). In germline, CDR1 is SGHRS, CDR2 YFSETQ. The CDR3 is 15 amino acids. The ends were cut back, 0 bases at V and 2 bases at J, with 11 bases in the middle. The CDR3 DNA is TGCGCCAGCAGCTTGGGTGTGACAGGACAAGAGACCCAGTACTTC. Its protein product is CASSLGVTGQETQYF. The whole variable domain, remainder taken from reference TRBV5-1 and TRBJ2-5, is KAGVTQTPRYLIKTRGQQVTLSCSPISGHRSVSWYQQTPGQGLQFLFEYFSETQRNKGNFPGRFSGRQFSNSRSEMNVSTLELGDSALYLCASSLGVTGQETQYFGPGTRLLVL.

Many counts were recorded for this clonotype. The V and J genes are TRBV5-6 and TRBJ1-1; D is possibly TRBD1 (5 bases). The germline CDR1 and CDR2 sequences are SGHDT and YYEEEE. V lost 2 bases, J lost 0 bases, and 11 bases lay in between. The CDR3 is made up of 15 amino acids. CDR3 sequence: CASSFGGGMNTEAFF. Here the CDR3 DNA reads TGTGCCAGCAGCTTCGGGGGGGGTATGAACACTGAAGCTTTCTTT.

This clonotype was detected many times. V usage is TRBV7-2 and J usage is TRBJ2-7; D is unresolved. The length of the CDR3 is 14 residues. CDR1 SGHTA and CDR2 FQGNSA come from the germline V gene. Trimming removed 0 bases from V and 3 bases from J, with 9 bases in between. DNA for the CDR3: TGTGCCAGCAGCTTAGCGGTTAACAACTACGAGCAGTACTTC. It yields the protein CASSLAVNNYEQYF.

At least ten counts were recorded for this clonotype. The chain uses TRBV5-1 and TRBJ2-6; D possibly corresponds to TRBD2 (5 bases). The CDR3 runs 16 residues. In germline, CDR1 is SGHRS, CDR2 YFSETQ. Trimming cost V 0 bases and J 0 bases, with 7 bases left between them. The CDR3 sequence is CASSLVGGSGANVLTF. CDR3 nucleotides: TGCGCCAGCAGCTTGGTTGGAGGCTCTGGGGCCAACGTCCTGACTTTC.

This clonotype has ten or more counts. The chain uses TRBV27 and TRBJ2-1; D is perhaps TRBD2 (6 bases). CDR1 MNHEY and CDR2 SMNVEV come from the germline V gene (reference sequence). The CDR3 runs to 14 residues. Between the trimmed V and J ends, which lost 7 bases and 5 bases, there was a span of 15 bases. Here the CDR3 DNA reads TGTGCCAGCATGGGACTTCGGGGGAACAATGAGCAGTTCTTC. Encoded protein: CASMGLRGNNEQFF.

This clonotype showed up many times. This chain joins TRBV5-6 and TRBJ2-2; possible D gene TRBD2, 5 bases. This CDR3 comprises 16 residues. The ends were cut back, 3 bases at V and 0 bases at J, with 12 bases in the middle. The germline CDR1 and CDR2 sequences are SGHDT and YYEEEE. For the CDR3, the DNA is TGTGCCAGCAGCTCCCTCGGGCGGGCGAACACCGGGGAGCTGTTTTTT. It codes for CASSSLGRANTGELFF.

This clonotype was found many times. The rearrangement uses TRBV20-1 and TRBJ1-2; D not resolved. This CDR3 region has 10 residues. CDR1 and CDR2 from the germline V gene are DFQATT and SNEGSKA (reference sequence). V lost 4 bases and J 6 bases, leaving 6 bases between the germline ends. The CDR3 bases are TGCAGTGCTATAAGGGATGGCTACACCTTC. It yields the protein CSAIRDGYTF.

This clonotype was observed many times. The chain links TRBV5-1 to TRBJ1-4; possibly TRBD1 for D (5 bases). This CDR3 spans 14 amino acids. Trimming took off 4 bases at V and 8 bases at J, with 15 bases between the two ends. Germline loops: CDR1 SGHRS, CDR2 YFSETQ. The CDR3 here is CASSLWGTGEKLFF. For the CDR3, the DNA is TGCGCCAGCAGCCTGTGGGGGACCGGGGAAAAACTGTTTTTT.

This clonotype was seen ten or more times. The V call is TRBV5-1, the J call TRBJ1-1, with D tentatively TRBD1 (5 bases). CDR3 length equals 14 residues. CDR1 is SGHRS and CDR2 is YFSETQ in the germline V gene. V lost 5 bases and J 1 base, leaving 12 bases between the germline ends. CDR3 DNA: TGCGCCAGCAGACTGGGACGGCAGAACACTGAAGCTTTCTTT. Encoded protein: CASRLGRQNTEAFF.

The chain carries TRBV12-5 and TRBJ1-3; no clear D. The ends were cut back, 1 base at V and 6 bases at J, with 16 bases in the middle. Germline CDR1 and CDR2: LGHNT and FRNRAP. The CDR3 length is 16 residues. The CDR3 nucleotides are TGTGCTAGTGGTTTGGCCCGGTTGACTCTGAAAAACACCATATATTTT. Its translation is CASGLARLTLKNTIYF.

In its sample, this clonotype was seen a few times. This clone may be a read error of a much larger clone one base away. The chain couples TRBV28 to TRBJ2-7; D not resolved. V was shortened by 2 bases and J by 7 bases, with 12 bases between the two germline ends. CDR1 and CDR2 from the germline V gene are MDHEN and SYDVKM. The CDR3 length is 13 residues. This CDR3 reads CASSLGVYLEQYF. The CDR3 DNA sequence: TGTGCCAGCAGTTTAGGGGTCTACTTAGAGCAGTACTTC.

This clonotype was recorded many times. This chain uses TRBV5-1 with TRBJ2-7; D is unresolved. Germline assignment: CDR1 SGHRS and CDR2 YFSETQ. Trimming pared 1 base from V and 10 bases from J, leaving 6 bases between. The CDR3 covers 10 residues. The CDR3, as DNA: TGCGCCAGCAGCTTGAGCCCACAGTACTTC. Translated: CASSLSPQYF.

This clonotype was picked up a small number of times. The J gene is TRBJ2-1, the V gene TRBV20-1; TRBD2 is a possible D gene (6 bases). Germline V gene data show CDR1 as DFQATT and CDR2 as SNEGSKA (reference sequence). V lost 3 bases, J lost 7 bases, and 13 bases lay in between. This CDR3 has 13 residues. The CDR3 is CSASGSALNEQFF. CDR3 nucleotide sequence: TGCAGTGCTAGCGGGAGTGCCCTGAATGAGCAGTTCTTC.

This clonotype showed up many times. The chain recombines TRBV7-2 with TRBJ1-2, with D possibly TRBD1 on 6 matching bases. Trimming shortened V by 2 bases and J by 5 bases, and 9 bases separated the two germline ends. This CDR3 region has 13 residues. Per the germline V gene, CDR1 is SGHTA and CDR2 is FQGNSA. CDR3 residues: CASSLRGAYGYTF. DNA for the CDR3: TGTGCCAGCAGCTTACGGGGGGCGTATGGCTACACCTTC.

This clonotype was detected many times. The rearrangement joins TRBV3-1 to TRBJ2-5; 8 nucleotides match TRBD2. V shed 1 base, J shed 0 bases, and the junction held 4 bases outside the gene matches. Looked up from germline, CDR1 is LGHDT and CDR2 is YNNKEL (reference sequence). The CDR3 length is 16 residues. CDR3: CASSQVGGGYQETQYF. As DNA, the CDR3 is TGTGCCAGCAGCCAAGTCGGGGGGGGCTACCAAGAGACCCAGTACTTC.

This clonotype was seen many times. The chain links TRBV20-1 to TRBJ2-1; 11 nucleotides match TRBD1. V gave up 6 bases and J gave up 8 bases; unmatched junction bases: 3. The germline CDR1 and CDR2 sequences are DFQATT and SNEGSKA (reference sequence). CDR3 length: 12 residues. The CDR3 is CSARGQGDEQFF. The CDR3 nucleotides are TGCAGTGCGAGGGGACAGGGGGATGAGCAGTTCTTC.

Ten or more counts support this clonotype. The CDR3 here is CSATTGPNQPQHF. CDR3 in DNA: TGCAGTGCTACGACAGGGCCCAATCAGCCCCAGCATTTT. This sequence joins TRBV20-1 and TRBJ1-5; 7 bases are shared with TRBD1. V dropped 4 bases and J dropped 3; count of bases not matched to a gene: 3. CDR3 length: 13 amino acids. The germline V gene has CDR1 DFQATT and CDR2 SNEGSKA (reference sequence).

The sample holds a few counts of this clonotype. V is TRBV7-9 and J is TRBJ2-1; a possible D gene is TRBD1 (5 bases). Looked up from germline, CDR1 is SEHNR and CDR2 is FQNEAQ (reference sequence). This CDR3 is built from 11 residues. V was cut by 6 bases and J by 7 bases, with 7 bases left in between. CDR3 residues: CASRKGNEQFF. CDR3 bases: TGTGCCAGCAGAAAGGGGAATGAGCAGTTCTTC.